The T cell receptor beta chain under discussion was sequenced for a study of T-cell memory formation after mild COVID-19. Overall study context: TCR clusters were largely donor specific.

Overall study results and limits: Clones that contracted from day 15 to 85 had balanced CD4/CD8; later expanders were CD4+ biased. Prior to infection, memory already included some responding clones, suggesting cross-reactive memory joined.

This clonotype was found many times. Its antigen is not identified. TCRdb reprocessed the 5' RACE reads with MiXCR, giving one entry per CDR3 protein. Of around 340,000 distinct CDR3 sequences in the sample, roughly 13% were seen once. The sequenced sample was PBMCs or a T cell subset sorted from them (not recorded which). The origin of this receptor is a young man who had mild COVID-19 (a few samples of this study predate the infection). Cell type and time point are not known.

The CDR3, as DNA: TGTGCCAGCAGTGGACAGGGTTCAGAGACCCAGTACTTC. It is translated as CASSGQGSETQYF. The J gene is TRBJ2-5, the V gene TRBV6-2 or TRBV6-3; 8 positions match TRBD1. Germline V gene lookup returns CDR1 MNHEY and CDR2 SVGEGT. This CDR3 region has 13 residues. Trimming took 5 bases from V and 4 from J; bases not matched to a gene: 3.